This T cell receptor beta chain stems from a study of cytotoxic CD8 clonotypes in ibrutinib-treated CLL. TCRdb's copy holds only in-frame clones and misses some; the assay was immunoSEQ multiplex PCR. The sample has hundreds of thousands of clones, more than 65% seen once. Genomic DNA in a quantity of around 2 micrograms was derived from cryopreserved PBMCs for TCR beta libraries. With regard to this clone: Its antigen is undetermined.

Points from the study as a whole: Clonality was higher at ibrutinib response and returned toward baseline at progression.

This TCR was recovered from a human donor with chronic lymphocytic leukemia. Sequenced here: PBMCs, sampled after 12 months of ibrutinib treatment.

This chain's CDR3 is CASSSLAGIETQYF. In DNA, the CDR3 is TGTGCCAGCAGCTCTCTAGCGGGGATAGAGACCCAGTACTTC. The chain combines TRBV7-2 with TRBJ2-5; 9 bases are a match to TRBD2. The V gene's germline CDR1 is SGHTA and CDR2 FQGNSA. The CDR3 loop spans 14 amino acids. The J segment lost 4 bases and the V segment lost 4 bases, leaving 4 bases of the junction unmatched. Complete variable domain (other parts from reference TRBV7-2 and TRBJ2-5): GAGVSQSPSNKVTEKGKDVELRCDPISGHTALYWYRQSLGQGLEFLIYFQGNSAPDKSGLPSDRFSAERTGGSVSTLTIQRTQQEDSAVYLCASSSLAGIETQYFGPGTRLLVL.